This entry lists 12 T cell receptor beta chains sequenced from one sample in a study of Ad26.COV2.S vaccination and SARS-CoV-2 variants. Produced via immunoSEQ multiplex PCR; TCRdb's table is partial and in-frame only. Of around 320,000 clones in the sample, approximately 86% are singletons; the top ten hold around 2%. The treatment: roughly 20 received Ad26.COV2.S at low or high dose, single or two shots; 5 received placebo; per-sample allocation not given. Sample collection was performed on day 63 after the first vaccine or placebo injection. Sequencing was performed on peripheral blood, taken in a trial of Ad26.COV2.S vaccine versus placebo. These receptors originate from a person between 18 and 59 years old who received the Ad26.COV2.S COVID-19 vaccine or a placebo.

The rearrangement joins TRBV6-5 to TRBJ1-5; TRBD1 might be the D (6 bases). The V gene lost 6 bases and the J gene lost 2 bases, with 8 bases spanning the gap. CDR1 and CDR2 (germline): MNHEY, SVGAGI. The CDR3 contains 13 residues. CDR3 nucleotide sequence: TGTGCCAGCAGGGAGGGGGGCAATCAGCCCCAGCATTTT. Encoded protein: CASREGGNQPQHF.

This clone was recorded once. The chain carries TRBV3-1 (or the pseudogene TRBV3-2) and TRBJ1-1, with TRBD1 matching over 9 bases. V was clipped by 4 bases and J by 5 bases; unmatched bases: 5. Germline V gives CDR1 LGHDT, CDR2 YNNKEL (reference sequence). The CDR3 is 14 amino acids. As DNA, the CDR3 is TGTGCCAGCAGCCTAGGACAGGGGCAAACTGAAGCTTTCTTT. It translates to CASSLGQGQTEAFF.

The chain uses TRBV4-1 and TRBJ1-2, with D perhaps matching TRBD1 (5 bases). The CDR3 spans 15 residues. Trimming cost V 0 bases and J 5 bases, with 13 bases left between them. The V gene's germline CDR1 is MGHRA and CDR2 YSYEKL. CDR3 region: CASSQEGGVWYGYTF. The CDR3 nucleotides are TGCGCCAGCAGCCAAGAGGGGGGAGTCTGGTATGGCTACACCTTC.

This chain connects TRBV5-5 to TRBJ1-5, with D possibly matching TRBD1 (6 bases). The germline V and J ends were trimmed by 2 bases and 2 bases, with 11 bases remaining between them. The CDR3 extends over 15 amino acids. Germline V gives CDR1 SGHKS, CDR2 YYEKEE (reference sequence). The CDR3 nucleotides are TGTGCCAGCAGCTTAAGAGCAGGGGGCAATCAGCCCCAGCATTTT. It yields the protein CASSLRAGGNQPQHF. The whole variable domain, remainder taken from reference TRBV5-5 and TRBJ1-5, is DAGVTQSPTHLIKTRGQQVTLRCSPISGHKSVSWYQQVLGQGPQFIFQYYEKEERGRGNFPDRFSARQFPNYSSELNVNALLLGDSALYLCASSLRAGGNQPQHFGDGTRLSIL.

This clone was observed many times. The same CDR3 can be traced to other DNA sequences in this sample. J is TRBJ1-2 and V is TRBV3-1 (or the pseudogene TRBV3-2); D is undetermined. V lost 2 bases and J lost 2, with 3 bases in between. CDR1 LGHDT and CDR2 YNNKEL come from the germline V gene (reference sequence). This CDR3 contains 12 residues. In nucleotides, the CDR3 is TGTGCCAGCAGCCAAACCAACTATGGCTACACCTTC. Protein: CASSQTNYGYTF.

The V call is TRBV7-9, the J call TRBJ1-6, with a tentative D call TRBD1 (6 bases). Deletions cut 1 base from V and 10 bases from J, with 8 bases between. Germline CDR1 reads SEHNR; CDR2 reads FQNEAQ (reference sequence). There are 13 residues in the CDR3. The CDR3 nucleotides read TGTGCCAGCAGCTTAGACAGGGTATCACCCCTCCACTTT. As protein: CASSLDRVSPLHF.

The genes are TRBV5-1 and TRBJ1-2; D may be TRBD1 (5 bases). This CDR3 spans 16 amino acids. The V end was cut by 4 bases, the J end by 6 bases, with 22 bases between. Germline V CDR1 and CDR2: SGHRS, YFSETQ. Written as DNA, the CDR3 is TGCGCCAGCAGCAGGGCTACAGGAGGAAGGATTAATGGCTACACCTTC. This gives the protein CASSRATGGRINGYTF.

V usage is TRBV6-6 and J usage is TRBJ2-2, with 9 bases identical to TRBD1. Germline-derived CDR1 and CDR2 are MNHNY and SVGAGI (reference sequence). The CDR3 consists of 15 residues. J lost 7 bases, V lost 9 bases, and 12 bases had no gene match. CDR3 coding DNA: TGTGCCAGTTCCCAACGGGGACAGGGATACGGGGAGCTGTTTTTT. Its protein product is CASSQRGQGYGELFF.

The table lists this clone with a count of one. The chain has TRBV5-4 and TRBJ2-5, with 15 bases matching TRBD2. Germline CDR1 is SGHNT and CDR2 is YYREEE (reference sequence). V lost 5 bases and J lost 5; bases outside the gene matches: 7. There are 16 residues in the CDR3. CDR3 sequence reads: CASSSGLAGGGETQYF. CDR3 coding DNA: TGTGCCAGCAGTTCGGGACTAGCGGGGGGTGGGGAGACCCAGTACTTC.

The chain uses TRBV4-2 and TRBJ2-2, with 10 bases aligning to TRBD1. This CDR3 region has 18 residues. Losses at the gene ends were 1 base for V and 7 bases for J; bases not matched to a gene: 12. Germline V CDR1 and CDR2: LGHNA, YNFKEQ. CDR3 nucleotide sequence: TGTGCCAGCAGCCAAGTATATGTCGGGACAGGGGTATTCGGGGAGCTGTTTTTT. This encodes CASSQVYVGTGVFGELFF.

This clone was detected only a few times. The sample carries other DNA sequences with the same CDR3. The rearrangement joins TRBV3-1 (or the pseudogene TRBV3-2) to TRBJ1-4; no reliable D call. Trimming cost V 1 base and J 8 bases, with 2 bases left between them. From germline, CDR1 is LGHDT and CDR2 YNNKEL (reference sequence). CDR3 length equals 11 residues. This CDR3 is CASSQGEKLFF. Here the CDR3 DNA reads TGTGCCAGCAGCCAAGGAGAAAAACTGTTTTTT.

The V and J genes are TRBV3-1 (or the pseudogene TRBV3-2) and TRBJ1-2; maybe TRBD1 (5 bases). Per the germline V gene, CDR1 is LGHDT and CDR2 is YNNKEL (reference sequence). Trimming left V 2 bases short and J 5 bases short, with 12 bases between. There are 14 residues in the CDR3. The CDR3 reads CASSQQGRLYGYTF. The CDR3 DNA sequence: TGTGCCAGCAGCCAACAGGGACGCTTGTATGGCTACACCTTC.